This passage covers 29 T cell receptor beta chains from one sample sequenced in a study of CD8 T cells in ankylosing spondylitis. MiXCR was run by TCRdb on the 5' RACE reads, yielding one entry per CDR3 protein. The sample holds roughly 180,000 distinct CDR3 sequences, around 10% seen once. The sequencing sample was made of blood, either unsorted or a sorted T cell fraction (not recorded which). Receptor source: a male donor with ankylosing spondylitis or in good health (not recorded which).

This clonotype was detected only a few times. V usage is TRBV6-5 and J usage is TRBJ2-1; 10 positions match TRBD2. This CDR3 has 16 amino acids. Trimming at V came to 4 bases and at J to 5 bases, leaving 8 bases not matched to a gene. Germline CDR1 is MNHEY and CDR2 is SVGAGI. The DNA of the CDR3 is TGTGCCAGCAGTTCTTTCGGGACTAGCGAGAACAATGAGCAGTTCTTC. Translating gives CASSSFGTSENNEQFF.

The table lists this clonotype with many counts. The V gene is TRBV3-1, the J gene TRBJ2-2; 11 bases align to TRBD2. In germline, CDR1 is LGHDT, CDR2 YNNKEL (reference sequence). This CDR3 spans 14 amino acids. J lost 13 bases, V lost 4 bases, and 8 bases had no gene match. CDR3 sequence reads: CASSPGTSGGWLFF. The CDR3 coding sequence is TGTGCCAGCAGCCCCGGGACTAGCGGCGGTTGGCTGTTTTTT.

This clonotype was recorded at least ten times. V usage is TRBV21-1 and J usage is TRBJ2-7; the table's D call, TRBD1, was not checked against the DNA. TRBV21-1 corresponds to a pseudogene. The CDR3 spans 13 residues. The CDR3 protein is CASSRTGIHEQYF. CDR3 bases: TGTGCCAGCAGCCGGACAGGGATCCACGAGCAGTACTTC.

As regards this clonotype: Being one base from a much bigger clone, this may be a read error. The chain recombines TRBV9 with TRBJ2-2; D uncertain. V lost 1 base and J lost 2, with 0 bases in between. The CDR3 sequence is 12 residues long. In germline, CDR1 is SGDLS, CDR2 YYNGEE. CDR3 protein: CASSVNTGELFF. CDR3 nucleotides: TGTGCCAGCAGCGTAAACACCGGGGAGCTGTTTTTT.

The genes are TRBV18 and TRBJ2-7; 8 nucleotides align to TRBD1. The CDR3 spans 15 residues. J was trimmed by 5 bases and V by 6 bases; bases with no gene match: 12. CDR1 and CDR2 (germline): KGHSH, LQKENI. The CDR3 spells CASSQGAREIDEQYF. CDR3 nucleotide sequence: TGTGCCAGCTCCCAGGGGGCCAGGGAAATTGACGAGCAGTACTTC.

This clonotype was picked up many times. The chain combines TRBV3-1 with TRBJ2-3; 13 nucleotides line up with TRBD2. Trimming at V came to 4 bases and at J to 5 bases, leaving 9 bases not matched to a gene. This CDR3 contains 17 residues. Germline V lookup: CDR1 LGHDT, CDR2 YNNKEL (reference sequence). The CDR3 region is CASSLQLAGGQQDTQYF. Written as DNA, the CDR3 is TGTGCCAGCAGCCTGCAACTAGCGGGAGGGCAACAAGATACGCAGTATTTT.

This clonotype has just a few counts. The chain links TRBV6-1 to TRBJ1-1; 7 bases line up with TRBD1. CDR1 is MNHNS, CDR2 SASEGT, per germline. Trimming at V came to 6 bases and at J to 3 bases, leaving 4 bases not matched to a gene. CDR3 length: 13 residues. This chain's CDR3 is CASSPTGDTEAFF. The CDR3 DNA sequence: TGTGCCAGCAGCCCCACAGGGGACACTGAAGCTTTCTTT.

This clonotype was counted many times. This rearrangement joins TRBV12-3 or TRBV12-4 to TRBJ2-7; 7 nucleotides match TRBD1. V lost 5 bases and J lost 2; bases outside the gene matches: 6. The CDR3 has 14 amino acids. CDR3 sequence reads: CASSPEGAAYEQYF. The DNA for the CDR3 is TGTGCCAGCAGTCCCGAGGGGGCCGCCTACGAGCAGTACTTC.

This clonotype was seen repeatedly, ten times or more. The CDR3 coding sequence is TGCAGTGCTAAACCTGACAGAAACTATGGCTACACCTTC. It encodes CSAKPDRNYGYTF. The V call is TRBV20-1, the J call TRBJ1-2; D might be TRBD1 (5 bases). The CDR3 spans 13 residues. Trimming took off 4 bases at V and 2 bases at J, with 11 bases between the two ends. Germline V gene lookup returns CDR1 DFQATT and CDR2 SNEGSKA (reference sequence).

In this sample, this clonotype turned up many times. The gene calls are TRBV20-1 and TRBJ1-4; possibly TRBD1 for D (6 bases). The CDR3 is made up of 14 amino acids. Germline CDR1 DFQATT, CDR2 SNEGSKA (reference sequence). The V end was cut by 4 bases, the J end by 6 bases, with 15 bases between. The CDR3 here is CSATEGQGYEKLFF. In DNA, the CDR3 is TGCAGTGCTACAGAAGGCCAGGGGTATGAAAAACTGTTTTTT.

This clonotype was seen many times. This sequence joins TRBV19 and TRBJ2-3, with a possible D match to TRBD2 (5 bases). Trimming removed 5 bases from V and 2 bases from J, with 11 bases in between. CDR3 length: 14 amino acids. The germline gives CDR1 LNHDA, CDR2 SQIVND (reference sequence). In DNA form, the CDR3 reads TGTGCCAGTAGTGACATCGGGGACACAGATACGCAGTATTTT. It yields the protein CASSDIGDTDTQYF.

This clonotype was detected a few times. The gene calls are TRBV11-2 and TRBJ2-4; D might be TRBD1 or TRBD2, each matching 5 bases. V lost 5 bases to trimming and J lost 0 bases, with 14 bases between them. This CDR3 is built from 16 residues. In germline, CDR1 is SGHAT, CDR2 FQNNGV. The CDR3 reads CASSEGPNIAKNIQYF. CDR3 bases: TGTGCCAGCAGCGAGGGGCCGAATATAGCCAAAAACATTCAGTACTTC.

This clonotype turned up a few times. Being one base from a much bigger clone, this may be a read error. This chain joins TRBV4-2 and TRBJ2-3; a weak D match, TRBD2 (6 bases). CDR1 is LGHNA, CDR2 YNFKEQ, per germline. The CDR3 sequence is 17 residues long. The V end was cut by 1 base, the J end by 10 bases, with 24 bases between. The DNA of the CDR3 is TGTGCCAGCAGCCAAGGGCGATCCGGAGGGCCAAGGGATGCGCAGTATTTT. It translates to CASSQGRSGGPRDAQYF.

The V and J genes are TRBV6-2 or TRBV6-3 and TRBJ2-7, with 7 positions matching TRBD1. Germline lookup yields CDR1 MNHEY and CDR2 SVGEGT. Trimming took 6 bases from V and 2 from J; bases not matched to a gene: 10. The CDR3 sequence is 15 residues long. For the CDR3, the DNA is TGTGCCAGCAGGCGAGGACAGGCAGGCCCCTACGAGCAGTACTTC. It encodes CASRRGQAGPYEQYF.

This clonotype occurred many times. The rearrangement links TRBV9 to TRBJ1-3; D not resolved. Trimming left V 0 bases short and J 0 bases short, with 7 bases between. The CDR3 contains 15 residues. The germline CDR1 and CDR2 sequences are SGDLS and YYNGEE. The CDR3 coding sequence is TGTGCCAGCAGCGTAGATGGGCGCTCTGGAAACACCATATATTTT. This codes for CASSVDGRSGNTIYF.

Many counts were recorded for this clonotype. The CDR3: CAISEPKTGKEETQYF. The DNA for the CDR3 is TGTGCCATCAGTGAACCGAAGACAGGGAAGGAAGAGACCCAGTACTTC. The J gene is TRBJ2-5, the V gene TRBV10-3, with 7 bases lining up with TRBD1. Per the germline V gene, CDR1 is ENHRY and CDR2 is SYGVKD. This CDR3 region has 16 residues. The junction had 10 bases not matched to a gene; V was cut back by 3 bases and J by 3 bases.

This clonotype was seen a handful of times. The genes are TRBV27 and TRBJ1-2; weak D call: TRBD1 (5 bases). The CDR3 length is 12 residues. Trimming cost V 4 bases and J 8 bases, with 11 bases left between them. Germline-derived CDR1 and CDR2 are MNHEY and SMNVEV (reference sequence). The CDR3 nucleotides read TGTGCCAGCAGTTCCCCAGGGTGGGGCTACACCTTC. Translation: CASSSPGWGYTF.

This clonotype has at least ten counts. This CDR3 reads CASSDGQAIGYTF. CDR3 nucleotide sequence: TGTGCCAGCAGTGACGGACAGGCGATTGGCTACACCTTC. The chain recombines TRBV6-1 with TRBJ1-2; 7 positions match TRBD1. Germline assignment: CDR1 MNHNS and CDR2 SASEGT. The CDR3 runs to 13 residues. The ends lost 3 bases at V and 7 bases at J; junction bases unmatched: 5.

This clonotype was detected a few times. The J gene is TRBJ2-5, the V gene TRBV29-1; the D is unclear. The germline CDR1 and CDR2 sequences are SQVTM and ANQGSEA. Trimming stripped 4 bases from V and 1 base from J, with 10 bases between. The CDR3 is made up of 13 amino acids. CDR3 coding DNA: TGCAGCGTTGCCGGCGCATTCCAAGAGACCCAGTACTTC. Encoded protein: CSVAGAFQETQYF.

This clonotype was detected only a few times. The chain links TRBV7-9 to TRBJ2-7, with 11 bases identical to TRBD2. Germline V gene sequence: CDR1 SEHNR, CDR2 FQNEAQ (reference sequence). CDR3 size: 16 residues. The V gene end was trimmed by 5 bases and the J gene end by 5 bases; junction bases not matched to a gene: 11. Here the CDR3 DNA reads TGTGCCAGCAGCCGTAAACTAGCGGGAGACGCAAACGAGCAGTACTTC. This sequence encodes CASSRKLAGDANEQYF.

This clonotype was seen a few times. The chain recombines TRBV12-3 or TRBV12-4 with TRBJ2-1, with D maybe TRBD2 (7 bases). Trimming removed 6 bases from V and 4 bases from J, with 19 bases in between. The CDR3 spans 16 residues. As DNA, the CDR3 is TGTGCCAGCAGACAGCACCGGGGGGCCGAATACAATGAGCAGTTCTTC. Translation gives CASRQHRGAEYNEQFF.

This clonotype was recorded at least ten times. The chain couples TRBV12-3 or TRBV12-4 to TRBJ2-3; a weak D match, TRBD2 (6 bases). Trimming left V 3 bases short and J 10 bases short, with 11 bases between. The CDR3 is 12 amino acids. The CDR3 DNA sequence: TGTGCCAGCAGTTTGTGGGGGGAGGCGCAGTATTTT. Translated, it gives CASSLWGEAQYF.

This clonotype has just a few counts. The chain has TRBV20-1 and TRBJ1-5, with a possible D match to TRBD1 (5 bases). V lost 3 bases and J 8 bases, leaving 20 bases between the germline ends. The CDR3 runs 15 residues. Germline V gene sequence: CDR1 DFQATT, CDR2 SNEGSKA (reference sequence). The CDR3 sequence is CSARPTGVRREPQHF. In DNA, the CDR3 is TGCAGTGCTAGGCCCACAGGCGTACGGCGGGAGCCCCAGCATTTT.

This clonotype was observed a handful of times. This chain links TRBV6-1 with TRBJ2-1; possible D gene TRBD2, 6 bases. V lost 10 bases and J lost 0, with 16 bases in between. This CDR3 comprises 15 residues. CDR1 and CDR2 from the germline V gene are MNHNS and SASEGT. Written as DNA, the CDR3 is TGTGCCACCCGACTAGAAGAGAGCTCCTACAATGAGCAGTTCTTC. Encoded protein: CATRLEESSYNEQFF.

Ten or more counts support this clonotype. The chain has TRBV5-8 and TRBJ2-5, with D possibly called TRBD1 or TRBD2 (7 bases each). V lost 6 bases to trimming and J lost 5 bases, with 20 bases between them. This CDR3 has 15 amino acids. CDR1 SGHTS and CDR2 YDEGEE come from the germline V gene. The CDR3 coding sequence is TGTGCCAGCAACGAAAGGGGAGGGGGCGAGGAGACCCAGTACTTC. Residues: CASNERGGGEETQYF.

This clonotype was counted at least ten times. The J gene is TRBJ2-1, the V gene TRBV9; unclear D gene. Trimming removed 4 bases from V and 4 bases from J, with 15 bases in between. The germline CDR1 and CDR2 sequences are SGDLS and YYNGEE. The CDR3 is made up of 15 amino acids. CDR3 nucleotides: TGTGCCAGCAGCCTTTACCAGAATGCTTACAATGAGCAGTTCTTC. Protein product: CASSLYQNAYNEQFF.

Ten or more counts support this clonotype. The rearrangement joins TRBV27 to TRBJ2-7; D gene uncertain. Deletions cut 0 bases from V and 5 bases from J, with 17 bases between. This CDR3 comprises 16 residues. Germline CDR1 is MNHEY and CDR2 is SMNVEV (reference sequence). The CDR3 DNA sequence: TGTGCCAGCAGTTTATCAACTTCGAGGCCCGTCCACGAGCAGTACTTC. Its translation is CASSLSTSRPVHEQYF.

The chain combines TRBV5-1 with TRBJ2-1; perhaps TRBD1 as D (5 bases). Trimming removed 7 bases from V and 8 bases from J, with 22 bases in between. The CDR3 runs to 15 residues. Looked up from germline, CDR1 is SGHRS and CDR2 is YFSETQ. The CDR3 region is CASGVARVVDDEQFF. As DNA, the CDR3 is TGCGCCAGCGGGGTCGCCAGGGTTGTCGACGATGAGCAGTTCTTC.

In this sample, this clonotype turned up many times. This chain joins TRBV3-1 and TRBJ1-6; D gene uncertain. Germline V gene data show CDR1 as LGHDT and CDR2 as YNNKEL (reference sequence). The CDR3 has 14 amino acids. Trimming removed 3 bases at V and 9 bases at J, with 12 bases between. The CDR3 nucleotides are TGTGCCAGCAGCCATGACCGGAGGGCTTCACCCCTCCACTTT. It translates to CASSHDRRASPLHF.